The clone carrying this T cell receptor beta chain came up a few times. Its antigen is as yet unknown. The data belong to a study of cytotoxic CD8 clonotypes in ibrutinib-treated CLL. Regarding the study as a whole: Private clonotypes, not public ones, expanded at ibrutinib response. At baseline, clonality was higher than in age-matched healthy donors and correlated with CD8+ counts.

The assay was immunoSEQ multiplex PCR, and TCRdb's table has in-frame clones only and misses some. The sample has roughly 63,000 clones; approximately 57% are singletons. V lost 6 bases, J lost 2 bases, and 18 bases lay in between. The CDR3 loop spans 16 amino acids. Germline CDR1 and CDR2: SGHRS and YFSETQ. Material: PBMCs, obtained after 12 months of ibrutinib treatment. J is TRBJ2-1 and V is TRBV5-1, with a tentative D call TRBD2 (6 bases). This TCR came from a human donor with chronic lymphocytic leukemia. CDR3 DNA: TGCGCCAGCATCAATTTGCCGGGAGTCACCTACAATGAGCAGTTCTTC. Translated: CASINLPGVTYNEQFF.